This T cell receptor (beta chain) was observed in a study of cytomegalovirus exposure and HLA in healthy donors. Findings and caveats of the study: Common viral pathogens were later found to be apparently linked to several of the most significant clusters. The study recorded more than 150 TCR beta chains that were cytomegalovirus-associated.

Regarding this clone: The antigen is not known.

Healthy bone marrow donors formed the donor group. The CDR3 extends over 14 amino acids. From germline, CDR1 is ENHRY and CDR2 SYGVKD. V lost 3 bases, J lost 6 bases, and 14 bases lay in between. The PCR employed 60 Vbeta primers together with 13 Jbeta primers. Only in-frame clones appear in the TCRdb table, and some are missing; sequencing was by immunoSEQ multiplex PCR. The specimen's table records 60,000 to 70,000 clones. The sequence came from a boy between 5 and 17 years old in good health and CMV-seronegative. Material: PBMCs. This sequence joins TRBV10-3 and TRBJ1-2; D ambiguous. CDR3 amino acids: CAISDHLKSNGYTF. CDR3 nucleotides: TGTGCCATCAGTGATCACTTAAAAAGTAATGGCTACACCTTC.